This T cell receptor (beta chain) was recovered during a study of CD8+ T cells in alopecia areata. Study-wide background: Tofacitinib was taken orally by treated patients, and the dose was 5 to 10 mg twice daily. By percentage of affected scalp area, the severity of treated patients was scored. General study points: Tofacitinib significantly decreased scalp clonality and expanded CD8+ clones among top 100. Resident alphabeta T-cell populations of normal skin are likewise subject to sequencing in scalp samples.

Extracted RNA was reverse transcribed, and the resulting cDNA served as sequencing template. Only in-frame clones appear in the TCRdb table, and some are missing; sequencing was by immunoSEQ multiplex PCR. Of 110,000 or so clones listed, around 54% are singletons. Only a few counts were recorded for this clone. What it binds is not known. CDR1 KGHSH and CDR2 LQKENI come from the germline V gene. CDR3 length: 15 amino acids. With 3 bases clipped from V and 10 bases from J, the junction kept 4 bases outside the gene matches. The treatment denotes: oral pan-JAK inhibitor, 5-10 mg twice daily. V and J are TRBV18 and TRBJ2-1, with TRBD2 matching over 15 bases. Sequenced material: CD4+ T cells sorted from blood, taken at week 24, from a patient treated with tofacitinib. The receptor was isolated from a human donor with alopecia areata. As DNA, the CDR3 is TGTGCCAGCTCACCGAGGACTAGCGGGGGGGTCGAGCAGTTCTTC. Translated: CASSPRTSGGVEQFF.